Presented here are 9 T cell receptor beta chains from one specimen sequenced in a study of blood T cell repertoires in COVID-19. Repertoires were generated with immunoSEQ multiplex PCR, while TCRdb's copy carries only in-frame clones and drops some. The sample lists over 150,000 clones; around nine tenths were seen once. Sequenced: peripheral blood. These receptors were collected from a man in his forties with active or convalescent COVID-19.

CDR3 nucleotides: TGTGCCTCGAGCGGGACAGGGGTGTATAATTCACCCCTCCACTTT. Its translation: CASSGTGVYNSPLHF. The chain uses TRBV30 and TRBJ1-6; 10 nucleotides match TRBD1. The V gene end was trimmed by 7 bases and the J gene end by 4 bases; junction bases not matched to a gene: 7. CDR3 length: 15 residues. Germline V gene data show CDR1 as GTSNPN and CDR2 as SVGIG (reference sequence).

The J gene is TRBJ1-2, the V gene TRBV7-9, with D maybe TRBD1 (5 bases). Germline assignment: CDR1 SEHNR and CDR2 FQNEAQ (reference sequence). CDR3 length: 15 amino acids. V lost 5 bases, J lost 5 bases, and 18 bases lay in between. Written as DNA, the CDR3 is TGTGCCAGCAGCCCCGGGGGGGGAAATTGGTATGGCTACACCTTC. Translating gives CASSPGGGNWYGYTF.

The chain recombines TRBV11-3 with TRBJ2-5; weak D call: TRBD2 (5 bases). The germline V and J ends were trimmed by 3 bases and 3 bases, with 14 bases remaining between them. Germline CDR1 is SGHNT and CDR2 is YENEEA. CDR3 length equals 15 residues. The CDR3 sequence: CASSFGRFGEETQYF. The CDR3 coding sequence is TGTGCCAGCAGCTTTGGTAGATTCGGGGAAGAGACCCAGTACTTC.

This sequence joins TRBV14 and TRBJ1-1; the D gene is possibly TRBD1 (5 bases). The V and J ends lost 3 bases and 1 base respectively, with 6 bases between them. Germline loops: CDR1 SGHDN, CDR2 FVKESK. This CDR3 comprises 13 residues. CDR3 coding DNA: TGTGCCAGCAGCCAGACAGCGAACACTGAAGCTTTCTTT. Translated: CASSQTANTEAFF.

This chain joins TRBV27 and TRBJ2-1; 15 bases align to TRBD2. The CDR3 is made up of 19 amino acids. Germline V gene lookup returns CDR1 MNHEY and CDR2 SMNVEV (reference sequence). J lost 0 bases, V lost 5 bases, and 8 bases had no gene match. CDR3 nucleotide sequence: TGTGCCAGCAGTCTCGTCCCGGGACTAGCGGGGGGCTCCTACAATGAGCAGTTCTTC. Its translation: CASSLVPGLAGGSYNEQFF.

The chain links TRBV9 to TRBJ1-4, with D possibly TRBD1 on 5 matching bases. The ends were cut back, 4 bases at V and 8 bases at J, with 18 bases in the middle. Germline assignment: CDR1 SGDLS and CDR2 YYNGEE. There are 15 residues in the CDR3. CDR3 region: CASSLGHTRGEKLFF. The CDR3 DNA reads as TGTGCCAGCAGCTTAGGACACACTAGAGGGGAAAAACTGTTTTTT.

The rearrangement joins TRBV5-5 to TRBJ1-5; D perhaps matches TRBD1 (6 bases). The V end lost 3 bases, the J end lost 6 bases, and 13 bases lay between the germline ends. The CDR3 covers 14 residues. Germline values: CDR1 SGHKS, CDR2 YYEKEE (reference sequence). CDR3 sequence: CASSWVQGSQPQHF. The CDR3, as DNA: TGTGCCAGCAGCTGGGTACAGGGAAGTCAGCCCCAGCATTTT.

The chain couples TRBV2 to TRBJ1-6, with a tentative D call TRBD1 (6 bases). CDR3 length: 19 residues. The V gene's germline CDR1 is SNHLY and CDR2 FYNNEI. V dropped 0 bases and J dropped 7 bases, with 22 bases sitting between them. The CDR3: CASSEAVGGRYRDNSPLHF. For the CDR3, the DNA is TGTGCCAGCAGTGAAGCGGTGGGGGGGAGGTACAGGGACAATTCACCCCTCCACTTT.

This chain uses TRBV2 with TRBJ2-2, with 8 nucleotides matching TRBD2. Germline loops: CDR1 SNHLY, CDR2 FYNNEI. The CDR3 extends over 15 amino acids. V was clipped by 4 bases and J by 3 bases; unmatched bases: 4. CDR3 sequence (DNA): TGTGCCAGCAGTGCTCGGGGGGGATACACCGGGGAGCTGTTTTTT. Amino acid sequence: CASSARGGYTGELFF. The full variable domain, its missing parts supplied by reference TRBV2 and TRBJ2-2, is EPEVTQTPSHQVTQMGQEVILRCVPISNHLYFYWYRQILGQKVEFLVSFYNNEISEKSEIFDDQFSVERPDGSNFTLKIRSTKLEDSAMYFCASSARGGYTGELFFGEGSRLTVL.